The TCR beta chain under discussion was sequenced for a study of T cell responses to AZD1222 COVID-19 vaccine. Points from the study as a whole: Donors were largely white British and mainly female; clonal diversity was possibly underestimated.

V dropped 0 bases and J dropped 3 bases, with 15 bases sitting between them. The CDR3 runs to 16 residues. About this clone: What it binds is unknown.

Sequenced by immunoSEQ multiplex PCR; TCRdb stores in-frame clones only, minus some. The sample contains 120,000 to 150,000 clones, about 92% of which appear only once. The source is an adult in good health. The chain couples TRBV5-3 to TRBJ1-1; D gene unclear. TRBV5-3 is recorded as an ORF, its role being uncertain. The starting material was peripheral blood, obtained on day 0 of AZD1222 vaccination. CDR3 region: CARSLVMRGIDTEAFF. The CDR3 DNA follows: TGTGCCAGAAGCTTGGTAATGCGAGGGATCGACACTGAAGCTTTCTTT.